This TCR beta chain was identified during a study of T cells in Graves' hyperthyroidism and ophthalmopathy (dated by TCRdb to the late 2010s). A note on the overall study: Peripheral blood samples were taken at initial diagnosis, before any treatment was given. To identify TCR V-J signatures that set the groups apart, the researchers used a discovery cohort of 95 to 100 patients, made up of 43 with Graves' ophthalmopathy and 57 with stable Graves' hyperthyroidism. Prospective prediction of ophthalmopathy was tested in an independent validation cohort of 18 hyperthyroidism patients and around 16 patients who later progressed to ophthalmopathy. The 95 to 100 discovery patients were randomly split 7:3 into training and test sets. In addition, the study compared T-cell repertoires in thyroid tissue and in blood from five or six Graves' hyperthyroidism patients. After sampling, hyperthyroidism patients received methimazole starting at 30 mg daily, and ophthalmopathy patients received high-dose intravenous methylprednisolone. TCR Vbeta CDR3 sequencing of fewer than 150 peripheral blood samples (43 ophthalmopathy, about 74 hyperthyroidism and roughly 17 progressor patients) is reported in the paper. Summary of the overall study and its limitations: Ophthalmopathy was separated from stable hyperthyroidism by a 13 V-J signature model, with approximately 85% sensitivity and 81% to 82% specificity obtained in cross-validation and 80%/75% obtained in testing. Most expanded thyroid clonotypes (frequency above 0.001) were also detected in blood, a finding suggesting that blood repertoires may reflect thyroid immune responses. In validation, progression to ophthalmopathy was predicted by the model with about 70% sensitivity and about 72% specificity, a median of around 5.9 months before onset. No statistical method was used to set the sample size in advance, and investigators knew the group allocation.

The TCR beta CDR3 regions were amplified from the RNA transcripts. The TCR CDR3 was subjected to a first round of RT-PCR using the HTBI primer set and the Qiagen OneStep RT-PCR kit. Libraries were constructed in a second round of multiplex PCR, after which size selection and purification were performed. Paired-end sequencing of the libraries was performed with 100 bp reads on an Illumina HiSeq2000. The authors processed their data as follows. SOAPnuke was used to process the raw data, with reads discarded if the reads contained adapters or uncalled bases, had a mean Phred below 15, or lacked an exact constant-primer or identifier match. High-quality paired reads were merged using COPE v1.2.5, and each unique nucleotide sequence was defined as a clonotype. MiTCR v1.1 was used to align clonotypes to the IMGT TRBV, TRBD and TRBJ reference segments. The analysis was restricted to V-J combinations with a frequency above 0.0001, which together covered 99.2% of the repertoires. A TCS score was defined as the ratio between F50 (clonal expansion) and ExV (chaos), using BLOSUM62-based TCRdist between CDR3 peptides within each V-J. Welch's t-statistics and random forest reduced some 510 V-J features to 10 to 15, which were used in a naive Bayes classifier (R e1071). The raw public data were reprocessed by TCRdb itself: fastp quality trimming at Q25, MiXCR clonotype calling, in-frame beta chains only. Rows are unified per CDR3 protein, each entry keeping the most common DNA and genes. V and J calls and clone size were set by TCRdb, not the authors. Present in this sample are approximately 200,000 distinct CDR3 sequences, about a sixth of which were seen just once. About 45% of the sample rests with the top ten.

A patient counted as having stable Graves' hyperthyroidism if no progression to ophthalmopathy occurred over 18 months of follow-up. The hyperthyroidism patients were between 18 and 65 years old and newly diagnosed, with a disease duration of less than 2 months. The study excluded patients with uncontrolled infections, other autoimmune diseases, pregnancy or lactation. Diagnoses were established on the basis of clinical symptoms, serum thyroxine and TRAb, thyroid ultrasound, and orbital computed tomography. Ficoll-Paque density gradient centrifugation was used to isolate PBMCs from about 10 ml of fresh peripheral blood. Trizol reagent was used to extract total RNA, and RNA quality was then checked on an Agilent 2100 Bioanalyzer. This clonotype was seen ten or more times. Its binding antigen is unknown. Nothing much larger sits one base from this clone, and base qualities are not available. Sequenced sample: blood. This receptor was taken from a middle-aged man with Graves' hyperthyroidism.

In nucleotides, the sequence is TGTGCCAGCAGTTTGACAGGGGCAAGACAGCCCCAGCATTTT. It translates to CASSLTGARQPQHF. The chain was built from TRBV12-3 or TRBV12-4 and TRBJ1-5, with TRBD1 matching 8 junction bases. Unmatched junction bases come to 5, with V trimmed by 3 bases and J by 7 bases. The CDR3 runs 14 residues from the cysteine to the phenylalanine. Of all the DNA, just the CDR3 is kept, 42 bases in frame from base 1.